The 27 T cell receptor beta chains in this list originate from one sample, sequenced in a study of PD-L1 blockade in urothelial cancer. The data were produced by immunoSEQ multiplex PCR, yet TCRdb's version contains in-frame clones alone and is incomplete. The profile shows about 91,000 clones, approximately 87% of them singletons. The time point denotes: peripheral blood 6 weeks after treatment start. The material sequenced was PBMCs, taken around atezolizumab (anti-PD-L1) treatment. The origin of the receptors is a man aged 65 to 85 with urothelial cancer.

The CDR3 loop is CASSPSGEGGTEAFF. CDR3 DNA sequence: TGTGCCAGCAGCCCTTCAGGGGAAGGGGGCACTGAAGCTTTCTTT. The rearrangement uses TRBV7-9 and TRBJ1-1; perhaps TRBD1 as D (6 bases). The CDR3 spans 15 residues. The V end was cut by 5 bases, the J end by 4 bases, with 17 bases between. The V gene's germline CDR1 is SEHNR and CDR2 FQNEAQ (reference sequence).

This chain joins TRBV5-4 and TRBJ2-7, with TRBD1 identical over 10 bases. This CDR3 has 14 residues. V trimming: 3 bases; J trimming: 5 bases; junction bases outside the gene matches: 5. Germline lookup yields CDR1 SGHNT and CDR2 YYREEE (reference sequence). CDR3 sequence (DNA): TGTGCCAGCAGCTCCCAGACAGGGGGCGACGAGCAGTACTTC. It encodes CASSSQTGGDEQYF.

The chain links TRBV7-2 to TRBJ1-2; the D gene is possibly TRBD1 (5 bases). The germline gives CDR1 SGHTA, CDR2 FQGNSA. Deletions cut 4 bases from V and 4 bases from J, with 13 bases between. The CDR3 runs to 14 residues. The CDR3 nucleotides read TGTGCCAGCAGCTCCCGGGGGGGGACCTATGGCTACACCTTC. Amino acid sequence: CASSSRGGTYGYTF.

This clone appeared a single time. The chain is built from TRBV12-5 and TRBJ2-1; D unresolved. The V end lost 1 base, the J end lost 1 base, and 5 bases lay between the germline ends. The CDR3 consists of 14 residues. Germline CDR1 LGHNT, CDR2 FRNRAP. The CDR3 spells CASGLERSYNEQFF. CDR3 coding DNA: TGTGCTAGTGGTTTGGAGAGGTCCTACAATGAGCAGTTCTTC.

The gene calls are TRBV2 and TRBJ2-2; TRBD1 agrees at 7 bases. J lost 2 bases, V lost 6 bases, and 9 bases had no gene match. The germline V gene encodes CDR1 SNHLY and CDR2 FYNNEI. The CDR3 is made up of 16 amino acids. CDR3 coding DNA: TGTGCCAGCAGGAGGGACAGACATTCTAACACCGGGGAGCTGTTTTTT. It translates to CASRRDRHSNTGELFF.

V gene TRBV5-1 combines with J gene TRBJ2-5; TRBD2 matches 7 bases. The germline gives CDR1 SGHRS, CDR2 YFSETQ. With 7 bases clipped from V and 2 bases from J, the junction kept 11 bases outside the gene matches. CDR3 size: 15 residues. CDR3 region: CASHPGASGQETQYF. The CDR3 DNA reads TGCGCCAGCCACCCCGGCGCTAGCGGACAAGAGACCCAGTACTTC.

A single count supports this clone. The rearrangement joins TRBV29-1 to TRBJ1-2; 7 bases map to TRBD1. CDR1 is SQVTM, CDR2 ANQGSEA, per germline. The trim removed 8 bases at V and 4 bases at J, leaving 4 bases unmatched. This CDR3 contains 11 residues. CDR3 loop: CSSRDSYGYTF. The DNA of the CDR3 is TGCAGCTCCCGGGACAGCTATGGCTACACCTTC.

CDR3 amino acids: CASRERSDTQYF. The CDR3 coding sequence is TGTGCCAGCAGGGAGAGGTCTGATACGCAGTATTTT. The chain carries TRBV27 and TRBJ2-3; D gene uncertain. The CDR3 is 12 amino acids. CDR1 MNHEY and CDR2 SMNVEV come from the germline V gene (reference sequence). The germline V and J ends were trimmed by 6 bases and 6 bases, with 10 bases remaining between them.

The chain joins TRBV21-1 to TRBJ2-6; the table calls TRBD1, which could not be checked here. TRBV21-1 is a listed pseudogene. This CDR3 comprises 12 residues. CDR3 bases: TGTGCCTCGTCCGGGACAGCCCAGCTCCTGACTTTC. Amino acids: CASSGTAQLLTF.

V usage is TRBV4-1 and J usage is TRBJ2-2; 10 nucleotides agree with TRBD1. Trimming took 6 bases from V and 3 from J; bases not matched to a gene: 7. Germline V gene data show CDR1 as MGHRA and CDR2 as YSYEKL. This CDR3 is 16 amino acids long. In nucleotides, the CDR3 is TGCGCCAGCAGGGACCGGGACAGGGGTTACACCGGGGAGCTGTTTTTT. The encoded protein is CASRDRDRGYTGELFF.

The rearrangement links TRBV6-5 to TRBJ1-1; D is unresolved. Germline assignment: CDR1 MNHEY and CDR2 SVGAGI. Trimming pared 7 bases from V and 6 bases from J, leaving 15 bases between. CDR3 size: 13 residues. The CDR3 sequence: CASTDLPTAEAFF. The CDR3 bases are TGTGCCAGCACTGACTTACCGACCGCTGAAGCTTTCTTT.

The J gene is TRBJ2-1, the V gene TRBV19; 8 nucleotides agree with TRBD2. Looked up from germline, CDR1 is LNHDA and CDR2 is SQIVND (reference sequence). The CDR3 runs 14 residues. V shed 1 base, J shed 8 bases, and the junction held 4 bases outside the gene matches. The CDR3 reads CASSIGAGDDEQFF. CDR3 DNA sequence: TGTGCCAGTAGTATAGGAGCGGGAGACGATGAGCAGTTCTTC.

The chain combines TRBV11-2 with TRBJ2-7; 7 nucleotides agree with TRBD1. The length of the CDR3 is 16 residues. V trimming: 4 bases; J trimming: 2 bases; junction bases outside the gene matches: 11. Germline V lookup: CDR1 SGHAT, CDR2 FQNNGV. CDR3 amino acids: CASSSLRGGQAYEQYF. The CDR3 DNA reads as TGTGCCAGCAGCTCCTTGCGAGGGGGCCAAGCCTACGAGCAGTACTTC.

This clone occurred once. The chain carries TRBV11-3 and TRBJ1-4, with a weak D call TRBD1 (6 bases). Germline CDR1 reads SGHNT; CDR2 reads YENEEA. There are 13 residues in the CDR3. With 5 bases removed from V and 6 bases from J, the gap between germline ends came to 10 bases. In DNA form, the CDR3 reads TGTGCCAGCAGCCAGGGGAGGGATGAAAAACTGTTTTTT. Amino acid sequence: CASSQGRDEKLFF. The whole variable domain, filled in from reference TRBV11-3 and TRBJ1-4, reads EAGVVQSPRYKIIEKKQPVAFWCNPISGHNTLYWYLQNLGQGPELLIRYENEEAVDDSQLPKDRFSAERLKGVDSTLKIQPAELGDSAVYLCASSQGRDEKLFFGSGTQLSVL.

This sequence joins TRBV4-1 and TRBJ2-5, with D tentatively TRBD1 (5 bases). The CDR3 consists of 14 residues. Germline V gene lookup returns CDR1 MGHRA and CDR2 YSYEKL. Trimming removed 4 bases from V and 5 bases from J, with 14 bases in between. In DNA, the CDR3 is TGCGCCAGCAGCCTCCGAGACTCAGGGGAGACCCAGTACTTC. Its protein product is CASSLRDSGETQYF.

As for this clone: The identical CDR3 is also encoded by other nucleotide sequences in the sample. Written as DNA, the CDR3 is TGTGCCAGCCGTACAGGGGACTATGGCTACACCTTC. Translating gives CASRTGDYGYTF. This chain connects TRBV19 to TRBJ1-2; TRBD1 aligns across 7 bases. The V and J ends lost 9 bases and 3 bases, in that order; junction bases with no gene match: 4. The CDR3 covers 12 residues. Germline CDR1 LNHDA, CDR2 SQIVND (reference sequence).

The chain combines TRBV7-8 with TRBJ1-5, with a weak D call TRBD1 (6 bases). V was shortened by 6 bases and J by 3 bases, with 18 bases between the two germline ends. CDR1 is SGHVS and CDR2 is FQNEAQ in the germline V gene. This CDR3 is 16 amino acids long. The CDR3: CASSVAAQGFNQPQHF. The CDR3 region has the DNA TGTGCCAGCAGTGTAGCAGCGCAGGGGTTCAATCAGCCCCAGCATTTT.

The chain couples TRBV6-1 to TRBJ2-5, with TRBD2 matching over 9 bases. This CDR3 comprises 15 residues. Germline trimming cut 7 bases from V and 2 bases from J; bases unmatched to any gene: 8. Germline CDR1 is MNHNS and CDR2 is SASEGT. Written as DNA, the CDR3 is TGTGCCAGCATCAGGGTAGCGGGGGAGCAAGAGACCCAGTACTTC. Translated, it gives CASIRVAGEQETQYF.

The genes are TRBV10-3 and TRBJ1-1, with D tentatively TRBD1 (5 bases). The V end was cut by 6 bases, the J end by 3 bases, with 14 bases between. Germline CDR1 and CDR2: ENHRY and SYGVKD. The CDR3 is made up of 14 amino acids. For the CDR3, the DNA is TGTGCCATCAGCCCTCTCGGGGGGGACACTGAAGCTTTCTTT. This codes for CAISPLGGDTEAFF.

The genes are TRBV30 and TRBJ2-3; 11 bases fit TRBD2. Germline assignment: CDR1 GTSNPN and CDR2 SVGIG (reference sequence). V shed 3 bases and J 11 bases; nucleotides not matched to a gene: 13. The CDR3 contains 15 residues. In DNA, the CDR3 is TGTGCCTGGAGGGGGACTAGCGGAGGCCCCGGAAAGCAGTATTTT. Translation: CAWRGTSGGPGKQYF.

The CDR3 reads CASSTRTGPNTGELFF. DNA for the CDR3: TGTGCCAGCAGCACCCGGACAGGGCCGAACACCGGGGAGCTGTTTTTT. The V gene is TRBV9, the J gene TRBJ2-2; the match to TRBD1 covers 8 bases. CDR3 size: 16 residues. Trimming at V came to 4 bases and at J to 0 bases, leaving 5 bases not matched to a gene. Germline CDR1 reads SGDLS; CDR2 reads YYNGEE.

The rearrangement uses TRBV10-3 and TRBJ2-1; the match to TRBD2 covers 9 bases. The CDR3 runs to 14 residues. V shed 10 bases and J 2 bases; nucleotides not matched to a gene: 6. The germline CDR1 and CDR2 sequences are ENHRY and SYGVKD. Here the CDR3 reads CATVAGVTYNEQFF. DNA for the CDR3: TGTGCCACCGTAGCGGGAGTTACCTACAATGAGCAGTTCTTC.

The chain has TRBV6-6 and TRBJ2-7, with TRBD1 matching over 9 bases. There are 14 residues in the CDR3. Trimming cost V 6 bases and J 1 base; bases outside gene matches: 4. The germline V gene has CDR1 MNHNY and CDR2 SVGAGI (reference sequence). CDR3 region: CASRRTGVSYEQYF. The DNA of the CDR3 is TGTGCCAGCAGGAGGACAGGGGTTTCCTACGAGCAGTACTTC.

In this sample, this clone turned up once. V is TRBV10-3 and J is TRBJ1-2; 10 bases match TRBD1. Per the germline V gene, CDR1 is ENHRY and CDR2 is SYGVKD. This CDR3 has 15 residues. V lost 0 bases, J lost 2 bases, and 0 bases stayed unmatched. The CDR3 sequence is CAISESDRGNYGYTF. The CDR3 coding sequence is TGTGCCATCAGTGAGTCGGACAGGGGGAACTATGGCTACACCTTC.

The rearrangement uses TRBV19 and TRBJ2-5; TRBD1 is a possible D gene (6 bases). The V end was cut by 5 bases, the J end by 3 bases, with 13 bases between. The CDR3 covers 14 residues. The germline gives CDR1 LNHDA, CDR2 SQIVND (reference sequence). In nucleotides, the CDR3 is TGTGCCAGTAGTCGGTTACAGGGCGAAGAGACCCAGTACTTC. As protein: CASSRLQGEETQYF.

Comment on this clone: Additional DNA sequences in this sample encode the identical CDR3. This chain uses TRBV7-3 with TRBJ2-5; D possibly corresponds to TRBD2 (6 bases). Per the germline V gene, CDR1 is SGHTA and CDR2 is FQGTGA. V shed 9 bases and J shed 1 base, with 12 bases lying between them. This CDR3 has 13 residues. CDR3 nucleotide sequence: TGTGCCAGTAGCAGGGACTCCCAAGAGACCCAGTACTTC. Protein sequence: CASSRDSQETQYF.

The chain employs TRBV11-1 and TRBJ2-1; TRBD2 agrees at 9 bases. The CDR3 consists of 15 residues. Trimming cost V 3 bases and J 4 bases; bases outside gene matches: 4. Germline-derived CDR1 and CDR2 are SGHAT and FQDESV (reference sequence). This CDR3 reads CASSFSGGRYNEQFF. The CDR3 DNA reads as TGTGCCAGCAGCTTTAGCGGGGGTCGGTACAATGAGCAGTTCTTC.